Below, one T cell receptor (beta chain) is given with its context. Profiling relied on immunoSEQ multiplex PCR, and the TCRdb table lists in-frame clones only, not all of them. Among around 260,000 clones listed, 80% to 90% were seen once. Per germline, CDR1 SGHVS and CDR2 FNYEAQ. V dropped 4 bases and J dropped 12; count of bases not matched to a gene: 6. This CDR3 is 12 amino acids long. These data belong to a study of blood T cell repertoires in COVID-19. Looking at the study overall: PBMCs, B-cell-depleted T cells, or T cells provided the cDNA or gDNA that made up the material.

The sample was peripheral blood. This chain joins TRBV7-6 and TRBJ1-1; 9 bases agree with TRBD1. The receptor was derived from a woman in her seventies with COVID-19, enrolled during active disease. CDR3 region: CASSSQQGASFF. The CDR3 DNA reads TGTGCCAGCAGCTCCCAACAGGGGGCGTCTTTCTTT.